This TCR beta chain is drawn from a study of post-analysis software for immune sequencing data. Included in the TCR beta cDNA libraries were unique molecular identifiers. TCRdb recomputed calls from the PCR reads with MiXCR, one row per CDR3 protein. This sample has 700,000 to 900,000 distinct CDR3 sequences, with 40% to 55% found just once. Study conclusions and caveats: Those with multiple sclerosis, the patient group, showed significantly lower normalized Chao1 diversity than controls. In patients, roughly 5 TRBV segments were more frequent than in controls, with TRBV5-6, TRBV5-1 and TRBV20-1 among them.

As for this clonotype: What it binds is unknown.

The V gene's germline CDR1 is MGHDK and CDR2 SYGVNS. V trimming: 8 bases; J trimming: 3 bases; junction bases outside the gene matches: 6. The CDR3 runs to 13 residues. The gene calls are TRBV25-1 and TRBJ2-7, with 8 bases fitting TRBD1. The specimen sequenced was blood. The source of this sequence is a girl under 18 with multiple sclerosis. CDR3 loop: CASGTGDFYEQYF. CDR3 sequence (DNA): TGTGCCAGCGGGACAGGCGATTTCTACGAGCAGTACTTC.